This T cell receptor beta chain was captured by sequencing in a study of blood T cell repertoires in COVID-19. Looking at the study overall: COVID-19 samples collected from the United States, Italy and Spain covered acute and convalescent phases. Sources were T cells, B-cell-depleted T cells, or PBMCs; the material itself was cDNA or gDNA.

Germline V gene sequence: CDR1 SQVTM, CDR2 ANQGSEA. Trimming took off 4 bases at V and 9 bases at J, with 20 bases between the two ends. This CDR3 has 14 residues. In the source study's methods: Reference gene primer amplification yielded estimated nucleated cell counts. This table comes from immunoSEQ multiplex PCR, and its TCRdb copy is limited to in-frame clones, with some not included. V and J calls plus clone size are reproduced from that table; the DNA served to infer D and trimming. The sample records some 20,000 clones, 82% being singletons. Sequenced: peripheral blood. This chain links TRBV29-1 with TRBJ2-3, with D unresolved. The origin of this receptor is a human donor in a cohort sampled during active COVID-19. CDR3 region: CSVVVAAELPTQYF. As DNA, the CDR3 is TGCAGCGTTGTGGTTGCTGCGGAACTTCCGACGCAGTATTTT.